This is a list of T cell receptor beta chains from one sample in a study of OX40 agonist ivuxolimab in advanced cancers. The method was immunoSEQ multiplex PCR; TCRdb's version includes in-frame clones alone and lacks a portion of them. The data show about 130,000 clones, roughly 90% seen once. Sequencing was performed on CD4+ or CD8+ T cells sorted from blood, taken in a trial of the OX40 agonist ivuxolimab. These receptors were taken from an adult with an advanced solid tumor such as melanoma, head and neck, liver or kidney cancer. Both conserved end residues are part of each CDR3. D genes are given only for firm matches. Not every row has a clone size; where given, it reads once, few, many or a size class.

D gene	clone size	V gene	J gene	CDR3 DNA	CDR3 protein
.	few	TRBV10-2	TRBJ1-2	TGCGCCAGCAGGGGGCGGCAGTTTGATGGCTACACCTTC	CASRGRQFDGYTF
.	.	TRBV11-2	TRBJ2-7	TGTGCCAGCGGGCCGTCCTTGTCGGATGAGCAGTACTTC	CASGPSLSDEQYF
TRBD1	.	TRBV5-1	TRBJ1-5	TGCGCCAGCAGCGTCGGGACAGGGCTGGATGCGCCCCAGCATTTT	CASSVGTGLDAPQHF
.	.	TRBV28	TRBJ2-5	TGTGCCAGCAGTAGGACAGATCAAGAGACCCAGTACTTC	CASSRTDQETQYF
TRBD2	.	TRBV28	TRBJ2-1	TGTGCCAGCGGAGCGGGACGCTCCTACAATGAGCAGTTCTTC	CASGAGRSYNEQFF
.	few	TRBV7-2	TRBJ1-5	TGTGCCAGCTCTCGCGCGGCTCATCAGCCCCAGCATTTT	CASSRAAHQPQHF
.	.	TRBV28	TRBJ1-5	TGTGCCAGCAGTTTAAATGAGAAACAGCCCCAGCATTTT	CASSLNEKQPQHF
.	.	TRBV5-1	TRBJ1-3	TGCGCCAGCAGCTTTTCCTCGGCGGGAAACACCATATATTTT	CASSFSSAGNTIYF
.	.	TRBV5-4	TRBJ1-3	TGTGCCAGCAGCCGAAGCTCCTATAACTCTGGAAACACCATATATTTT	CASSRSSYNSGNTIYF
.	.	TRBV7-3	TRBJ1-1	TGTGCCAGCAGCTTGGAGGTCTGGGACACTGAAGCTTTCTTT	CASSLEVWDTEAFF
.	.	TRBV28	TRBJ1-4	TGTGCCAGCAGTTTAGGCCCTAATGAAAAACTGTTTTTT	CASSLGPNEKLFF
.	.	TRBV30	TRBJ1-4	TGTGCCTGTCTGGGTAATGAAAAACTGTTTTTT	CACLGNEKLFF
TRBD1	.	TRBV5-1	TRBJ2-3	TGCGCCAGCAGGAATCCGGGACAGTCCACTTCTAGCACAGATACGCAGTATTTT	CASRNPGQSTSSTDTQYF
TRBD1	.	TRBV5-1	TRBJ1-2	TGCGCCAGCAGCTTGAGGACAGGAGTAGGCGGCTACACCTTC	CASSLRTGVGGYTF
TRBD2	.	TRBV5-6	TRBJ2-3	TGTGCCAGCACGGTAGCGGGAGTTGGAGATACGCAGTATTTT	CASTVAGVGDTQYF
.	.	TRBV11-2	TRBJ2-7	TGTGCCAGCAGAGGGTCGGGGACGCCCTCCTACGAGCAGTACTTC	CASRGSGTPSYEQYF
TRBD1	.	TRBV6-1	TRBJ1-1	TGTGCCAGCAGTGCAAGGACAGGGAGGAACACTGAAGCTTTCTTT	CASSARTGRNTEAFF
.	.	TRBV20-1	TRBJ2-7	TGCAGTGCTAGTTGGCGGGACGAGCAGTACTTC	CSASWRDEQYF
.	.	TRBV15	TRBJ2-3	TGTGCCACCGGGGATGCGGACCCCACAGATACGCAGTATTTT	CATGDADPTDTQYF
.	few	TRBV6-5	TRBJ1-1	TGTGCCAGCCGCTTCTCGGGGGGGCGGAACACTGAAGCTTTCTTT	CASRFSGGRNTEAFF
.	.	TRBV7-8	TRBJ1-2	TGTGCCAGCAGCTTAGTCTGGGGGGACTATGGCTACACCTTC	CASSLVWGDYGYTF
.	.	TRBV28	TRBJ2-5	TGTGCCAGCGGGGTCCCGGATGCACCCCAAGAGACCCAGTACTTC	CASGVPDAPQETQYF
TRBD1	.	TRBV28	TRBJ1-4	TGTGCCAGCAGTTTGCGGGACAGGGTGAAGGAAAAACTGTTTTTT	CASSLRDRVKEKLFF
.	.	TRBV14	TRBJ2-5	TGTGCCAGCAGCCCATCGGGTTCCCAAGAGACCCAGTACTTC	CASSPSGSQETQYF
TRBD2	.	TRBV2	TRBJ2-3	TGTGCCAGCAAAGATAGCGGGGCTAGCACAGATACGCAGTATTTT	CASKDSGASTDTQYF
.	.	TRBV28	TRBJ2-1	TGTGCCAGCAGTTTTTCCTTAGGTGGAAATGAGCAGTTCTTC	CASSFSLGGNEQFF
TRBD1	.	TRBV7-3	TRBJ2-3	TGTGCCAGCAGCTTATTAGGACAGGGTCTAGATACGCAGTATTTT	CASSLLGQGLDTQYF
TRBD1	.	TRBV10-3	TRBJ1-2	TGTGCCATCAGGGAGAGAGAGGACAGGCGCTATGGCTACACCTTC	CAIREREDRRYGYTF
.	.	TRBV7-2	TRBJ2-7	TGTGCCAGCAGCCAGGCCTGGGGCGTCGGTACCTACGAGCAGTACTTC	CASSQAWGVGTYEQYF
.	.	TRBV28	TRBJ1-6	TGTGCCAGCAGTCCGGGGGGCTCCCGGGGTCGCAATTCACCCCTCCACTTT	CASSPGGSRGRNSPLHF
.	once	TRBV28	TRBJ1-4	TGTGCCAGCGCGGGAGTTGATAATGAAAAACTGTTTTTT	CASAGVDNEKLFF
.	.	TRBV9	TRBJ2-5	TGTGCCAGCAGCGTAGATCCGGGGTCGGTGGAGACCCAGTACTTC	CASSVDPGSVETQYF
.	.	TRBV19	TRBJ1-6	TGTGCCAGTAGTATTGAGGGGACACCAAATTCACCCCTCCACTTT	CASSIEGTPNSPLHF
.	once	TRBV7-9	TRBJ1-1	TGTGCCAGCAGCTTAACGACAGCTGAAGCTTTCTTT	CASSLTTAEAFF
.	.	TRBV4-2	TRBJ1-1	TGTGCCAGCAGCCAATACACCGAAGCTTTCTTT	CASSQYTEAFF
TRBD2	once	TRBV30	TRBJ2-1	TGTGCCTGGAGTGTTACTAGCGGCTCCTACAATGAGCAGTTCTTC	CAWSVTSGSYNEQFF
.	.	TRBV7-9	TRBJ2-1	TGTGCCAGCAGCTTAGTGGCTAGCTCCTACAATGAGCAGTTCTTC	CASSLVASSYNEQFF
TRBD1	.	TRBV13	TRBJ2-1	TGTGCCAGCAGCTTAGGGGGACAGGGGAATACCTACAATGAGCAGTTCTTC	CASSLGGQGNTYNEQFF
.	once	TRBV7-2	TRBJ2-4	TGTGCCAGCAGCTTAGCAGTGGGCATTCAGTACTTC	CASSLAVGIQYF
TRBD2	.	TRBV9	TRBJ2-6	TGTGCCAGCAGCGTAGCTTGGGACTACTCTGGGGCCAACGTCCTGACTTTC	CASSVAWDYSGANVLTF
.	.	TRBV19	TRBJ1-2	TGTGCCAGTAGCGGGTCAGGTGCTAACTATGGCTACACCTTC	CASSGSGANYGYTF
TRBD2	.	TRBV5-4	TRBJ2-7	TGTGCCAGCAGCCTAGCGGGAGGGCCAGGGGAGCAGTACTTC	CASSLAGGPGEQYF
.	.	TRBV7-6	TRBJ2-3	TGTGCCAGCAGCTTATTTAGCACAGATACGCAGTATTTT	CASSLFSTDTQYF
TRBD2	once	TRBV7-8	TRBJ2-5	TGTGCCAGCAGCACCCGGGACTACTACTGGGAGACCCAGTACTTC	CASSTRDYYWETQYF
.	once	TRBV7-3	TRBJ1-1	TGTGCCAGCAGCTTAGGGCGACCGAACACTGAAGCTTTCTTT	CASSLGRPNTEAFF
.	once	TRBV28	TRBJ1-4	TGTGCCAGCACGGGGTTCGGGGCAACTAATGAAAAACTGTTTTTT	CASTGFGATNEKLFF
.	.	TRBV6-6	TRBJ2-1	TGTGCCAGCGGACCCTTTACTGAGCAGTTCTTC	CASGPFTEQFF
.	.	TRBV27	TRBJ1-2	TGTGCCAGCAGTTCAAGGGGGGCGACAGGCTACACCTTC	CASSSRGATGYTF
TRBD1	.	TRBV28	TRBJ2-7	TGTGCCAGCACAGAGACAGGGGGCTTGTACGAGCAGTACTTC	CASTETGGLYEQYF
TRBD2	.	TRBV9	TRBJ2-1	TGTGCCAGCAGCGTTCCGGGACTAGCGGGACTCAATGAGCAGTTCTTC	CASSVPGLAGLNEQFF
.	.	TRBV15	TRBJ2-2	TGTGCCACCAGCCGTCTGGCGAGAGGCGCCACCGGGGAGCTGTTTTTT	CATSRLARGATGELFF
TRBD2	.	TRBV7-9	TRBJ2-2	TGTGCCAGCAGCTTGGGACTAGCGGGAGCCAGGGACACCGGGGAGCTGTTTTTT	CASSLGLAGARDTGELFF
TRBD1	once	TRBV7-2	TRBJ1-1	TGTGCCAGCAGCTTAGCGAGGACAGGGAACACTGAAGCTTTCTTT	CASSLARTGNTEAFF